The T cell receptor beta chain under discussion was sequenced for a study of T-cell reconstitution after alpha-beta-depleted transplantation in children. The library targeted TCRbeta and was prepared with unique molecular identifiers. Each CDR3 protein is one row after TCRdb ran MiXCR on the PCR reads. This table has about 500,000 distinct CDR3 sequences, approximately 32% appearing once. This specimen was PBMCs from the stem cell graft donor, taken from the stem cell graft. The receptor comes from a human donor who donated a stem cell graft to a child with aplastic anemia.

The CDR3 protein is CATTNRVGQPQHF. CDR3 coding DNA: TGTGCCACCACCAACAGGGTTGGTCAGCCCCAGCATTTT. The V and J genes are TRBV15 and TRBJ1-5, with D perhaps matching TRBD1 (6 bases). Germline-derived CDR1 and CDR2 are LNHNV and YYDKDF (reference sequence). Trimming pared 7 bases from V and 6 bases from J, leaving 13 bases between. CDR3 length: 13 residues.